The 3 T cell receptor beta chains in this list originate from one sample, sequenced in a study of cytomegalovirus exposure and HLA in healthy donors. Researchers ran the PCR with 60 Vbeta and 13 Jbeta primers. The table came from immunoSEQ multiplex PCR; TCRdb's copy has only in-frame clones and leaves some out. The table shows approximately 120,000 clones, with 74% occurring only once. The sequencing input was PBMCs. All receptors derive from a human donor in good health.

The gene calls are TRBV28 and TRBJ1-5; 7 nucleotides match TRBD1. Germline CDR1 is MDHEN and CDR2 is SYDVKM. The CDR3 runs to 16 residues. The junction had 10 bases not matched to a gene; V was cut back by 6 bases and J by 2 bases. The CDR3 region is CASRPHTGDRNQPQHF. DNA of the CDR3: TGTGCCAGCAGACCACATACAGGGGACCGCAATCAGCCCCAGCATTTT.

This chain uses TRBV27 with TRBJ2-3, with TRBD2 matching 7 bases. This CDR3 comprises 15 residues. The germline V gene has CDR1 MNHEY and CDR2 SMNVEV (reference sequence). The trim removed 6 bases at V and 0 bases at J, leaving 6 bases unmatched. The CDR3 protein is CASSDSGLSTDTQYF. The CDR3 DNA sequence: TGTGCCAGCAGCGATAGCGGGCTGAGCACAGATACGCAGTATTTT.

The gene calls are TRBV27 and TRBJ1-1; TRBD1 might be the D (5 bases). CDR3 length: 13 amino acids. From germline, CDR1 is MNHEY and CDR2 SMNVEV (reference sequence). Trimming pared 4 bases from V and 4 bases from J, leaving 10 bases between. CDR3 sequence: CASSSRQSTEAFF. The CDR3 region has the DNA TGTGCCAGCAGTTCTAGACAGAGCACTGAAGCTTTCTTT.